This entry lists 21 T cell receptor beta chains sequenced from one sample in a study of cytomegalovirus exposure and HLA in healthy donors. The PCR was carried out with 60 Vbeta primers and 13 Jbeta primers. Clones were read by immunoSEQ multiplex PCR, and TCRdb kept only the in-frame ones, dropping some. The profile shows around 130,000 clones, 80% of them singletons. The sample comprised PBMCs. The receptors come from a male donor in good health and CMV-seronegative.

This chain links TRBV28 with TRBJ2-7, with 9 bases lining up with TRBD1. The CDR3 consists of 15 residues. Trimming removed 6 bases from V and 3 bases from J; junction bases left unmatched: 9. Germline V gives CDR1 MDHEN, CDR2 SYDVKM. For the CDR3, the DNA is TGTGCCAGCAGACAACCGGGACAGGGTAACTACGAGCAGTACTTC. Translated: CASRQPGQGNYEQYF. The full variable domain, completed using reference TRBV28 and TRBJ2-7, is DVKVTQSSRYLVKRTGEKVFLECVQDMDHENMFWYRQDPGLGLRLIYFSYDVKMKEKGDIPEGYSVSREKKERFSLILESASTNQTSMYLCASRQPGQGNYEQYFGPGTRLTVT.

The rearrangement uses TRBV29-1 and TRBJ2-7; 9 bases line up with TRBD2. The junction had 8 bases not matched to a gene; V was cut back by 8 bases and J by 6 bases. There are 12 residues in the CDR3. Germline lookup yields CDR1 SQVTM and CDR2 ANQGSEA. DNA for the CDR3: TGCAGCTTTCGTAGCGGGAGAGGCGAGCAGTACTTC. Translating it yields CSFRSGRGEQYF.

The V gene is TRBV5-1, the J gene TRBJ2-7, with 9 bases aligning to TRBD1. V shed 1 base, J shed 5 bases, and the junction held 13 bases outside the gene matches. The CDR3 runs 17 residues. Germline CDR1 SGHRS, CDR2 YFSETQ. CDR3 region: CASSLMRTGDIRNEQYF. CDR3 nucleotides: TGCGCCAGCAGCTTGATGAGGACAGGGGATATCCGAAACGAGCAGTACTTC. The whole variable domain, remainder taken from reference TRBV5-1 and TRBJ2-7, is KAGVTQTPRYLIKTRGQQVTLSCSPISGHRSVSWYQQTPGQGLQFLFEYFSETQRNKGNFPGRFSGRQFSNSRSEMNVSTLELGDSALYLCASSLMRTGDIRNEQYFGPGTRLTVT.

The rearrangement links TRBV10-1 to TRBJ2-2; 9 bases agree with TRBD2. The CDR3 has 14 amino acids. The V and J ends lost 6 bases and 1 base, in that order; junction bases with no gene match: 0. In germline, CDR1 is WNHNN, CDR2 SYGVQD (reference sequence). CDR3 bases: TGCGCCAGCAGGACTAGCGGGAACACCGGGGAGCTGTTTTTT. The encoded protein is CASRTSGNTGELFF.

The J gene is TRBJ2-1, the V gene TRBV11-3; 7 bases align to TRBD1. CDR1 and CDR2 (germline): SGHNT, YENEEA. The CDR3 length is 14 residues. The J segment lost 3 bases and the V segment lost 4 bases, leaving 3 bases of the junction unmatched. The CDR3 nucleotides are TGTGCCAGCAGCTCCCGGGACAGCTACAATGAGCAGTTCTTC. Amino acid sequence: CASSSRDSYNEQFF.

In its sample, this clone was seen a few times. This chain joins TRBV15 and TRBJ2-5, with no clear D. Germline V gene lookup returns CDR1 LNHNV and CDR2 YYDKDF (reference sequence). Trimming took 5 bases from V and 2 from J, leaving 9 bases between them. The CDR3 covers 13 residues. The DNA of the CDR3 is TGTGCCACCAGCGGTCAGGTTCAAGAGACCCAGTACTTC. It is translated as CATSGQVQETQYF.

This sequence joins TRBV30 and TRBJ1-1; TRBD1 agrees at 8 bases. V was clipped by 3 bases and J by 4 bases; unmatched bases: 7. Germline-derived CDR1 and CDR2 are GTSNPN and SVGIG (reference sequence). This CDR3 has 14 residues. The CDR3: CAWRVQGAFTEAFF. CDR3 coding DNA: TGTGCCTGGAGGGTCCAGGGGGCCTTCACTGAAGCTTTCTTT.

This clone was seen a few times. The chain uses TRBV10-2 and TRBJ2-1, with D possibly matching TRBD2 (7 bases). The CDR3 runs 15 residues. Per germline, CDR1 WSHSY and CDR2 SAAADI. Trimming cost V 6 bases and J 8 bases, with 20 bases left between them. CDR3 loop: CASRKMGGPADEQFF. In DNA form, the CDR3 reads TGCGCCAGCAGGAAAATGGGGGGGCCTGCGGATGAGCAGTTCTTC.

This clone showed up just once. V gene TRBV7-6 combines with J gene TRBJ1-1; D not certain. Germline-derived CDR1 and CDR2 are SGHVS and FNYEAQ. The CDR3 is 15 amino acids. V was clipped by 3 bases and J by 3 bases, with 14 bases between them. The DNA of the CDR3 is TGTGCCAGCAGCTTGGAGGCTACGAGGGACACTGAAGCTTTCTTT. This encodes CASSLEATRDTEAFF.

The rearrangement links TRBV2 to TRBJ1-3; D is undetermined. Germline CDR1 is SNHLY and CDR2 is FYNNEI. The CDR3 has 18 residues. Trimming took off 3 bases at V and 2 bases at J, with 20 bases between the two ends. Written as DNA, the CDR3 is TGTGCCAGCAGTGACCATACTAGACCCCCTCCGCCTGGAAACACCATATATTTT. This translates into CASSDHTRPPPPGNTIYF.

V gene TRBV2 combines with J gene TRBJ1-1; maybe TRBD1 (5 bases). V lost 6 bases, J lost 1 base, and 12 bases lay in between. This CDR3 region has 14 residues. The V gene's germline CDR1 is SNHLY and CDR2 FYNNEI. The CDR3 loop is CASSLEGRNTEAFF. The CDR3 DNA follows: TGTGCCAGCAGCTTGGAGGGGAGGAACACTGAAGCTTTCTTT.

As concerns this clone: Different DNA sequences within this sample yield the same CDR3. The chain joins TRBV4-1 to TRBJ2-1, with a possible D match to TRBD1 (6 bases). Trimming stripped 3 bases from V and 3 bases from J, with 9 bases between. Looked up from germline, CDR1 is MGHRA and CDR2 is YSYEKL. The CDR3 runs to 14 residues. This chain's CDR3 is CASSQGDNYNEQFF. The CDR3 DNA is TGCGCCAGCAGCCAGGGGGACAACTACAATGAGCAGTTCTTC.

The CDR3 region is CATSREQGVKDTQYF. CDR3 nucleotides: TGTGCCACCAGCAGGGAACAGGGGGTTAAGGATACGCAGTATTTT. The chain has TRBV15 and TRBJ2-3; 8 bases are shared with TRBD1. In germline, CDR1 is LNHNV, CDR2 YYDKDF (reference sequence). The CDR3 is 15 amino acids. Trimming at V came to 3 bases and at J to 6 bases, leaving 8 bases not matched to a gene. The full variable domain, completed using reference TRBV15 and TRBJ2-3, is DAMVIQNPRYQVTQFGKPVTLSCSQTLNHNVMYWYQQKSSQAPKLLFHYYDKDFNNEADTPDNFQSRRPNTSFCFLDIRSPGLGDTAMYLCATSREQGVKDTQYFGPGTRLTVL.

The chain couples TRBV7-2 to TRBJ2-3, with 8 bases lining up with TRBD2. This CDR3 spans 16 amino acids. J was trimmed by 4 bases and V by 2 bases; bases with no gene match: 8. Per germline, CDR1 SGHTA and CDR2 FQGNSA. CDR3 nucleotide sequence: TGTGCCAGCAGCTTAAACGGGAGGGCCGAGGCAGATACGCAGTATTTT. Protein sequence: CASSLNGRAEADTQYF.

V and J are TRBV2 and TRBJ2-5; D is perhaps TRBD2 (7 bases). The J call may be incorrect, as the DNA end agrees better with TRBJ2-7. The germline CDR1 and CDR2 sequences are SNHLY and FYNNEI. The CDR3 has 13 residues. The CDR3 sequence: CAGGAQGPYEQYF. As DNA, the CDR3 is TGTGCCGGGGGGGCACAGGGTCCCTACGAGCAGTACTTC.

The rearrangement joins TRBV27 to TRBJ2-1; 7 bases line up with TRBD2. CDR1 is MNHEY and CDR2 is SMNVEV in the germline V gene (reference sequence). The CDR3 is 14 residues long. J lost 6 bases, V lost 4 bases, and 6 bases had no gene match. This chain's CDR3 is CASSSGGRVNEQFF. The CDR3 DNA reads TGTGCCAGCAGTTCTGGGGGGAGGGTCAATGAGCAGTTCTTC.

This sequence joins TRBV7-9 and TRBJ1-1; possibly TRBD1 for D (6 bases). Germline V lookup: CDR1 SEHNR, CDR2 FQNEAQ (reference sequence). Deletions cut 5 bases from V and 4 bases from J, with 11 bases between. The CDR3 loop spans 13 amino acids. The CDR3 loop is CASSLTGITEAFF. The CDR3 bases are TGTGCCAGCAGCCTTACAGGGATCACTGAAGCTTTCTTT.

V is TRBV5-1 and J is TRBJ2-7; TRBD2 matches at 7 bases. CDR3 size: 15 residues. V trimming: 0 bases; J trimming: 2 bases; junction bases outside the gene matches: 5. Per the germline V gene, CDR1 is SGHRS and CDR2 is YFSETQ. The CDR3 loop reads CASSLGASGTYEQYF. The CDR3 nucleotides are TGCGCCAGCAGCTTGGGGGCTAGCGGAACCTACGAGCAGTACTTC.

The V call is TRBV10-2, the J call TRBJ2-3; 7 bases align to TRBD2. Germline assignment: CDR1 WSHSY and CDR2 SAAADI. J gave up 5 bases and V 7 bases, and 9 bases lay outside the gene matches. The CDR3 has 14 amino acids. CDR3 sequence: CASTNLGREDTQYF. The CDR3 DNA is TGCGCCAGCACTAATTTAGGGAGGGAAGATACGCAGTATTTT.

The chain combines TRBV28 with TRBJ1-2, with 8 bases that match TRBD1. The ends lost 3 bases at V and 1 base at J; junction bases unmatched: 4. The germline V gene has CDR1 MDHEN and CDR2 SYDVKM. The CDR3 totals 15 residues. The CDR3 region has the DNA TGTGCCAGCAGTTTCGGACAGGGACTTAACTATGGCTACACCTTC. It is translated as CASSFGQGLNYGYTF.

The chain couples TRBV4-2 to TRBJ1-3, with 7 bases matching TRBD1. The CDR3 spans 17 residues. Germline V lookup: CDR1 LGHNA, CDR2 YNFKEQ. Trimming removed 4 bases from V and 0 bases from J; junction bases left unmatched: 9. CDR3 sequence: CASSRSRGQSSGNTIYF. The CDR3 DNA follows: TGTGCCAGCAGCCGATCCAGGGGACAGAGCTCTGGAAACACCATATATTTT.